The next 26 T cell receptor beta chains were all read from a single sample in a study of blood T cell repertoires in COVID-19. TCRdb's table, derived via immunoSEQ multiplex PCR, lists solely in-frame clones and lacks some. The data contain around 120,000 clones, more than 75% of them singletons. The sample comprised peripheral blood. The origin of the receptors is a man aged 45-60 years with active COVID-19.

The chain couples TRBV5-5 to TRBJ2-5; TRBD1 aligns across 10 bases. The trim removed 4 bases at V and 1 base at J, leaving 13 bases unmatched. The CDR3 contains 18 residues. Germline V gives CDR1 SGHKS, CDR2 YYEKEE (reference sequence). The CDR3 spells CASSPADRGWLGQETQYF. The DNA of the CDR3 is TGTGCCAGCAGCCCCGCGGACAGGGGGTGGTTGGGCCAAGAGACCCAGTACTTC.

The chain recombines TRBV25-1 with TRBJ2-7; D unclear. There are 13 residues in the CDR3. Per germline, CDR1 MGHDK and CDR2 SYGVNS. Trimming took off 3 bases at V and 0 bases at J, with 6 bases between the two ends. The CDR3: CASSDSNSYEQYF. As DNA, the CDR3 is TGTGCCAGCAGTGATTCCAACTCCTACGAGCAGTACTTC.

This rearrangement joins TRBV6-5 to TRBJ1-6, with D possibly matching TRBD1 (5 bases). This CDR3 has 15 residues. Trimming cost V 0 bases and J 8 bases, with 11 bases left between them. The germline CDR1 and CDR2 sequences are MNHEY and SVGAGI. The CDR3 nucleotides are TGTGCCAGCAGTTACTCGCAGGTAGGGGATTCACCCCTCCACTTT. Amino acid sequence: CASSYSQVGDSPLHF.

The chain joins TRBV5-1 to TRBJ2-2; TRBD1 matches 12 bases. The ends lost 0 bases at V and 5 bases at J; junction bases unmatched: 5. Germline assignment: CDR1 SGHRS and CDR2 YFSETQ. The CDR3 length is 17 residues. For the CDR3, the DNA is TGCGCCAGCAGCTTGGGCGGGACAGGGGGCCGAACCGGGGAGCTGTTTTTT. Translating it yields CASSLGGTGGRTGELFF.

This clone came up once. The chain uses TRBV5-6 and TRBJ2-5, with 7 bases identical to TRBD1. The germline V gene has CDR1 SGHDT and CDR2 YYEEEE. J lost 4 bases, V lost 4 bases, and 7 bases had no gene match. The CDR3 totals 14 residues. CDR3 nucleotide sequence: TGTGCCAGCAGCGCGACAGGGAGTCCAGAGACCCAGTACTTC. Protein sequence: CASSATGSPETQYF.

The chain uses TRBV5-5 and TRBJ2-7, with D possibly TRBD1 on 6 matching bases. In germline, CDR1 is SGHKS, CDR2 YYEKEE (reference sequence). The V end was cut by 0 bases, the J end by 9 bases, with 10 bases between. The CDR3 is made up of 12 amino acids. For the CDR3, the DNA is TGTGCCAGCAGCTTGGTCAGAGGGGGGCAGTACGTC. Protein: CASSLVRGGQYV.

The chain is built from TRBV19 and TRBJ1-6, with TRBD1 matching 8 bases. This CDR3 region has 17 residues. CDR1 LNHDA and CDR2 SQIVND come from the germline V gene (reference sequence). With V trimmed by 5 bases and J by 8 bases, 14 bases remained unmatched. The CDR3, as DNA: TGTGCCAGTAGTCCGGATACGCCTGGACAGGGTTATTCACCCCTCCACTTT. Its protein product is CASSPDTPGQGYSPLHF.

In this sample, this clone turned up once. The chain has TRBV19 and TRBJ2-1, with 14 nucleotides matching TRBD2. The CDR3 has 17 amino acids. The V gene's germline CDR1 is LNHDA and CDR2 SQIVND (reference sequence). With 6 bases clipped from V and 6 bases from J, the junction kept 10 bases outside the gene matches. CDR3 nucleotides: TGTGCCAGTAGAGGGACTAGCGGGAGCTTAATCGGCAATGAGCAGTTCTTC. Its protein is CASRGTSGSLIGNEQFF.

The chain recombines TRBV5-1 with TRBJ1-1; tentative D call: TRBD1 (6 bases). V lost 3 bases and J 5 bases, leaving 14 bases between the germline ends. The germline V gene encodes CDR1 SGHRS and CDR2 YFSETQ. CDR3 length equals 14 residues. The CDR3 coding sequence is TGCGCCAGCAGCTCGGGACAAGAGGGGACTGAAGCTTTCTTT. Its translation is CASSSGQEGTEAFF.

This chain joins TRBV5-1 and TRBJ2-1; 10 bases map to TRBD2. Unmatched junction bases numbered 9, after V lost 4 bases and J lost 14 bases. There are 13 residues in the CDR3. Germline V CDR1 and CDR2: SGHRS, YFSETQ. The CDR3 sequence: CASSIGKRGGEFF. The CDR3 DNA is TGCGCCAGCAGCATCGGCAAGCGGGGGGGCGAGTTCTTC. The complete variable domain, with remaining parts taken from reference TRBV5-1 and TRBJ2-1, reads KAGVTQTPRYLIKTRGQQVTLSCSPISGHRSVSWYQQTPGQGLQFLFEYFSETQRNKGNFPGRFSGRQFSNSRSEMNVSTLELGDSALYLCASSIGKRGGEFFGPGTRLTVL.

The CDR3 reads CASRPTSGSTDTQYF. In DNA form, the CDR3 reads TGCGCCAGCAGACCAACTAGCGGGAGCACAGATACGCAGTATTTT. This chain uses TRBV10-1 with TRBJ2-3; TRBD2 matches at 9 bases. The germline CDR1 and CDR2 sequences are WNHNN and SYGVQD (reference sequence). The CDR3 is 15 amino acids. With 6 bases clipped from V and 0 bases from J, the junction kept 4 bases outside the gene matches.

The chain uses TRBV6-5 and TRBJ2-2; 9 bases fit TRBD2. Germline CDR1 and CDR2: MNHEY and SVGAGI. Unmatched junction bases numbered 6, after V lost 7 bases and J lost 6 bases. This CDR3 region has 14 residues. The CDR3 is CASTGTSRSGELFF. The CDR3 bases are TGTGCCAGCACCGGGACTAGCCGGTCCGGGGAGCTGTTTTTT.

DNA of the CDR3: TGTGCCAGCAGCTCCCTCGCGGGGGGCGCCCACAATGAGCAGTTCTTC. This encodes CASSSLAGGAHNEQFF. The V and J genes are TRBV5-4 and TRBJ2-1; TRBD2 matches 8 bases. Germline V gives CDR1 SGHNT, CDR2 YYREEE (reference sequence). With V trimmed by 3 bases and J by 5 bases, 10 bases remained unmatched. The CDR3 is 16 amino acids. Full variable domain (outside the CDR3, taken from reference TRBV5-4 and TRBJ2-1): ETGVTQSPTHLIKTRGQQVTLRCSSQSGHNTVSWYQQALGQGPQFIFQYYREEENGRGNFPPRFSGLQFPNYSSELNVNALELDDSALYLCASSSLAGGAHNEQFFGPGTRLTVL.

The CDR3 nucleotides read TGTGCCAGCAGCCTATCGGAAACGGGACTTGACGAGACCCAGTACTTC. Translated: CASSLSETGLDETQYF. The V call is TRBV3-1 (or the pseudogene TRBV3-2), the J call TRBJ2-5; possible D gene TRBD2, 6 bases. This CDR3 spans 16 amino acids. Germline V gives CDR1 LGHDT, CDR2 YNNKEL (reference sequence). The V gene lost 4 bases and the J gene lost 5 bases, with 20 bases spanning the gap.

The chain couples TRBV11-2 to TRBJ1-2, with 7 bases matching TRBD1. Germline CDR1 is SGHAT and CDR2 is FQNNGV. With 6 bases clipped from V and 0 bases from J, the junction kept 19 bases outside the gene matches. The CDR3 has 19 amino acids. The CDR3 region has the DNA TGTGCCAGCAGTAAGTTAGCGGGACCCAGGGGGTCTACTAACTATGGCTACACCTTC. Encoded protein: CASSKLAGPRGSTNYGYTF.

This chain links TRBV5-1 with TRBJ2-3; TRBD1 matches 9 bases. The CDR3 has 17 amino acids. Germline values: CDR1 SGHRS, CDR2 YFSETQ. V gave up 4 bases and J gave up 4 bases; unmatched junction bases: 13. The CDR3 loop reads CASSPLESGTGSDTQYF. In DNA, the CDR3 is TGCGCCAGCAGCCCACTAGAATCCGGGACAGGGTCAGATACGCAGTATTTT.

This chain joins TRBV5-1 and TRBJ2-3, with D perhaps matching TRBD1 (6 bases). The germline V and J ends were trimmed by 0 bases and 6 bases, with 17 bases remaining between them. The CDR3 has 16 residues. Germline CDR1 and CDR2: SGHRS and YFSETQ. The CDR3 here is CASSLAQGTGVDTQYF. The DNA for the CDR3 is TGCGCCAGCAGCTTGGCCCAGGGGACCGGGGTGGATACGCAGTATTTT.

This sequence joins TRBV5-6 and TRBJ2-2, with 12 bases identical to TRBD2. Germline CDR1 SGHDT, CDR2 YYEEEE. Unmatched junction bases numbered 11, after V lost 4 bases and J lost 7 bases. The CDR3 has 17 amino acids. CDR3 sequence (DNA): TGTGCCAGCAGCCCCGGGTATACTAGCGGGGGGCTCGGGGAGCTGTTTTTT. Amino acids: CASSPGYTSGGLGELFF.

This clone has a single count. Written as DNA, the CDR3 is TGTGCCAGCAGTTTAACAGGGATGGTGACTGAAGCTTTCTTT. Its translation is CASSLTGMVTEAFF. The genes are TRBV27 and TRBJ1-1; D is perhaps TRBD1 (6 bases). CDR3 length: 14 amino acids. Trimming pared 2 bases from V and 5 bases from J, leaving 12 bases between. CDR1 is MNHEY and CDR2 is SMNVEV in the germline V gene (reference sequence).

The chain uses TRBV7-8 and TRBJ1-5; maybe TRBD1 (6 bases). The CDR3 has 15 amino acids. V lost 3 bases, J lost 0 bases, and 9 bases lay in between. Germline-derived CDR1 and CDR2 are SGHVS and FQNEAQ. This CDR3 reads CASSFGQISNQPQHF. The CDR3 coding sequence is TGTGCCAGCAGCTTCGGACAGATTAGCAATCAGCCCCAGCATTTT.

The chain employs TRBV6-2 or TRBV6-3 and TRBJ2-7; 10 nucleotides match TRBD2. CDR1 and CDR2 from the germline V gene are MNHEY and SVGEGT. With V trimmed by 5 bases and J by 4 bases, 5 bases remained unmatched. This CDR3 has 14 amino acids. CDR3 amino acids: CASSRTSGTYEQYV. The CDR3 DNA is TGTGCCAGCAGTCGGACTAGCGGAACTTACGAGCAGTACGTC.

This CDR3 reads CASSVSGQGNNEQFF. The CDR3 DNA reads TGTGCCAGCAGCGTATCGGGACAGGGGAACAATGAGCAGTTCTTC. The chain has TRBV9 and TRBJ2-1; 10 nucleotides align to TRBD1. There are 15 residues in the CDR3. The J segment lost 5 bases and the V segment lost 1 base, leaving 3 bases of the junction unmatched. In germline, CDR1 is SGDLS, CDR2 YYNGEE.

V usage is TRBV20-1 and J usage is TRBJ2-3; 9 bases map to TRBD1. The V and J ends lost 4 bases and 13 bases, in that order; junction bases with no gene match: 6. The CDR3 is made up of 11 amino acids. Germline lookup yields CDR1 DFQATT and CDR2 SNEGSKA (reference sequence). CDR3: CSAKSGQGKYF. DNA for the CDR3: TGCAGTGCTAAATCCGGACAGGGGAAGTATTTT.

This CDR3 is CASSPVGGGSSYEQYF. CDR3 in DNA: TGTGCCAGCAGCCCAGTCGGCGGGGGGTCGTCCTACGAGCAGTACTTC. This chain links TRBV4-2 with TRBJ2-7; 8 bases line up with TRBD2. Germline V CDR1 and CDR2: LGHNA, YNFKEQ. The CDR3 runs 16 residues. J was trimmed by 1 base and V by 4 bases; bases with no gene match: 9.

The V call is TRBV11-1, the J call TRBJ2-1; 11 bases line up with TRBD1. CDR1 SGHAT and CDR2 FQDESV come from the germline V gene (reference sequence). CDR3 length: 15 residues. The trim removed 5 bases at V and 6 bases at J, leaving 6 bases unmatched. This chain's CDR3 is CASSLGTGGSNEQFF. The CDR3 DNA sequence: TGTGCCAGCAGCCTCGGGACAGGGGGTTCCAATGAGCAGTTCTTC.

The V and J genes are TRBV4-1 and TRBJ2-7; tentatively, D is TRBD2 (6 bases). Trimming shortened V by 1 base and J by 0 bases, and 10 bases separated the two germline ends. Looked up from germline, CDR1 is MGHRA and CDR2 is YSYEKL. The CDR3 is 15 residues long. Written as DNA, the CDR3 is TGCGCCAGCAGCCAAGGTAGCGGCGGCTCCTACGAGCAGTACGTC. It is translated as CASSQGSGGSYEQYV.